These T cell receptor beta chains were read from a single sample in a study of regulatory T cells in long-lasting Graves disease. Each CDR3 protein gets one entry after TCRdb re-called the multiplex PCR reads with MiXCR. The sample consists of 360,000 or so distinct CDR3 sequences, 12% of them appearing once. The data also belong to a second study, concerning T cells in Graves' hyperthyroidism and ophthalmopathy.

Sample: peripheral blood mononuclear cells (PBMCs), taken at new diagnosis, from a patient treated with antithyroid drugs. The receptors come from a woman aged 18-35 years with Graves disease. Both conserved end residues are part of each CDR3. The D gene is left open where the match is weak. Size is stated for part of the rows, as once, few or many counts, or as a class when the clone is expanded.

>TRBD1|TRBV12-3/TRBV12-4|TRBJ1-1|many
CASRPPDRGHLAFF
TGTGCCAGCCGACCTCCGGACAGGGGGCATTTAGCTTTCTTT
>NA|TRBV11-2|TRBJ1-1|many
CASSLGLKAFF
TGTGCCAGCAGCTTAGGTCTTAAAGCTTTCTTT
>NA|TRBV20-1|TRBJ2-5|many
CSARDWGSSSETQYF
TGCAGTGCTAGAGATTGGGGCAGTAGCTCCGAGACCCAGTACTTC
>NA|TRBV4-3|TRBJ1-2|NA
CASSQDQATYGYTF
TGCGCCAGCAGCCAAGATCAGGCCACCTATGGCTACACCTTC
>NA|TRBV30|TRBJ2-7|few
CAWSVSYEQYF
TGTGCCTGGAGTGTTAGTTACGAGCAGTACTTC
>NA|TRBV7-3|TRBJ2-3|NA
CASSPWGGADTQYF
TGTGCCAGCAGCCCATGGGGTGGCGCAGATACGCAGTATTTT
>TRBD2|TRBV20-1|TRBJ2-1|many
CSALGLAGGYNEQFF
TGCAGTGCCCTAGGACTAGCGGGAGGGTACAATGAGCAGTTCTTC
>NA|TRBV11-2|TRBJ1-3|many
CASSSSWQHSGNTIYF
TGTGCCAGCAGCTCATCCTGGCAGCACTCTGGAAACACCATATATTTT
>TRBD1|TRBV4-1|TRBJ1-2|NA
CASSQDGTGNLYGYTF
TGCGCCAGCAGCCAAGACGGGACAGGGAACTTATATGGCTACACCTTC
>NA|TRBV7-2|TRBJ2-7|many
CASSSTWALSYEQYF
TGTGCCAGCAGCTCCACCTGGGCTTTATCCTACGAGCAGTACTTC
>TRBD1|TRBV19|TRBJ1-1|many
CASRPTGAVNTEAFF
TGTGCCAGTAGGCCGACAGGGGCCGTGAACACTGAAGCTTTCTTT
>NA|TRBV5-1|TRBJ1-2|many
CASQGGYGGYTF
TGCGCCAGCCAAGGGGGGTATGGTGGCTACACCTTC
>NA|TRBV6-1|TRBJ2-2|many
CASSPPDYPGELFF
TGTGCCAGCAGTCCTCCGGACTATCCCGGGGAGCTGTTTTTT
>NA|TRBV14|TRBJ2-7|few
CASSHRPAGNYEQYF
TGTGCCAGCAGCCACAGACCGGCCGGGAACTACGAGCAGTACTTC
>NA|TRBV20-1|TRBJ1-5|many
CSASRFGQGTINQPQHF
TGCAGTGCTAGCCGGTTTGGGCAGGGGACGATCAATCAGCCCCAGCATTTT
>TRBD1|TRBV19|TRBJ1-5|NA
CASSRGLCSNQPQHF
TGTGCCAGTTCTAGGGGGCTCTGTAGCAATCAGCCCCAGCATTTT
>TRBD1|TRBV5-5|TRBJ2-1|many
CASSSGTGYYDEQFF
TGTGCCAGCAGCTCCGGGACAGGGTATTACGATGAGCAGTTCTTC
>NA|TRBV11-2|TRBJ2-1|few
CASSLPLGRGQFF
TGTGCCAGCAGCCTCCCTCTGGGGCGGGGGCAGTTCTTC
>TRBD1|TRBV29-1|TRBJ1-2|few
CSVEDGTGKGGYTF
TGCAGCGTTGAAGACGGGACAGGAAAAGGGGGCTACACCTTC
>NA|TRBV20-1|TRBJ1-2|many
CSAHDRINYGYTF
TGCAGTGCCCATGACAGGATCAACTATGGCTACACCTTC
>NA|TRBV2|TRBJ2-1|many
CARGRDRTYNEQFF
TGTGCCCGGGGGAGGGACAGGACCTACAATGAGCAGTTCTTC
>NA|TRBV12-3/TRBV12-4|TRBJ2-1|NA
CASSFFGVSYNEQFF
TGTGCCAGCAGTTTTTTCGGGGTCTCCTACAATGAGCAGTTCTTC
>NA|TRBV7-9|TRBJ1-1|many
CASSLRQPVGGTEAFF
TGTGCCAGCAGCCTCAGACAGCCCGTGGGAGGAACTGAAGCTTTCTTT
>NA|TRBV29-1|TRBJ2-1|few
CSVETVSYNEQFF
TGCAGCGTTGAAACAGTCTCCTACAATGAGCAGTTCTTC
>NA|TRBV20-1|TRBJ2-2|NA
CSARRRTTGELFF
TGCAGTGCTAGAAGGAGGACCACCGGGGAGCTGTTTTTT
>TRBD1|TRBV20-1|TRBJ2-7|many
CSAGGQGDFYEQYF
TGCAGTGCTGGAGGACAGGGAGACTTCTACGAGCAGTACTTC
>TRBD1|TRBV11-2|TRBJ2-6|many
CASSLNPDVRTGATGANVLTF
TGTGCCAGCAGCTTAAACCCGGACGTTCGGACAGGGGCTACTGGGGCCAACGTCCTGACTTTC
>NA|TRBV20-1|TRBJ2-5|many
CSARVRETQYF
TGCAGTGCTAGAGTTCGGGAGACCCAGTACTTC
>TRBD1|TRBV12-3/TRBV12-4|TRBJ2-6|many
CASRDRALSGANVLTF
TGTGCCAGCAGGGACAGGGCTCTCTCTGGGGCCAACGTCCTGACTTTC
>NA|TRBV12-3/TRBV12-4|TRBJ2-1|many
CASSLALTANEQFF
TGTGCCAGCAGTTTAGCCTTGACGGCGAATGAGCAGTTCTTC
>TRBD2|TRBV7-9|TRBJ2-7|many
CASSFVSGSSYEQYF
TGTGCCAGCAGCTTCGTTAGCGGGAGCTCCTACGAGCAGTACTTC
>NA|TRBV20-1|TRBJ2-3|many
CSARIRGFTTDTQYF
TGCAGTGCTAGAATTCGGGGGTTTACGACAGATACGCAGTATTTT
>NA|TRBV20-1|TRBJ1-5|NA
CSARARHFNRLNQPQHF
TGCAGTGCTAGAGCACGTCATTTCAACAGGCTCAATCAGCCCCAGCATTTT
>TRBD2|TRBV27|TRBJ2-7|many
CASSSRDSGRADPYEQYF
TGTGCCAGCAGTTCTCGGGATAGCGGGAGGGCCGATCCCTACGAGCAGTACTTC
>NA|TRBV7-8|TRBJ2-1|many
CASSLESGYRGNEQFF
TGTGCCAGCAGCTTAGAGAGCGGTTATAGGGGCAATGAGCAGTTCTTC
>NA|TRBV7-3|TRBJ2-1|NA
CASSPSQLHRNEQFF
TGTGCCAGCAGCCCATCCCAGTTACATCGCAATGAGCAGTTCTTC
>NA|TRBV30|TRBJ1-5|many
CAWSALEGQPQHF
TGTGCCTGGAGTGCCCTGGAGGGTCAGCCCCAGCATTTT
>TRBD1|TRBV3-1|TRBJ1-1|few
CASTRGDPGQGAWVTEAFF
TGTGCCAGCACCAGAGGGGACCCGGGACAGGGGGCTTGGGTGACTGAAGCTTTCTTT
>NA|TRBV19|TRBJ1-1|many
CASTRMWGRNTEAFF
TGTGCCAGTACCCGAATGTGGGGGCGGAACACTGAAGCTTTCTTT
>TRBD1|TRBV29-1|TRBJ2-1|NA
CSVVILGQELNEQFF
TGCAGCGTTGTCATCTTGGGACAGGAACTCAATGAGCAGTTCTTC
>TRBD1|TRBV7-6|TRBJ1-2|NA
CASSAGLGTGDSRGYTF
TGTGCCAGCAGCGCCGGGCTCGGGACAGGGGATTCTCGCGGCTACACCTTC
>TRBD1|TRBV6-2/TRBV6-3|TRBJ2-2|few
CASSYAADRDWTGELFF
TGTGCCAGCAGTTACGCCGCGGACAGGGATTGGACCGGGGAGCTGTTTTTT
>NA|TRBV6-2/TRBV6-3|TRBJ1-2|many
CASSYSKRRSYGYTF
TGTGCCAGCAGTTACTCGAAACGCAGGTCCTATGGCTACACCTTC
>NA|TRBV28|TRBJ2-1|many
CASSFLGVSYNEQFF
TGTGCCAGCAGTTTTCTTGGGGTCTCCTACAATGAGCAGTTCTTC
>NA|TRBV19|TRBJ2-1|many
CASSPQPFRDNEQFF
TGTGCCAGTAGTCCCCAACCCTTCCGGGACAATGAGCAGTTCTTC
>TRBD2|TRBV20-1|TRBJ2-1|many
CSARDQIAGGPFNNEQFF
TGCAGTGCTAGAGATCAGATAGCGGGGGGCCCGTTTAACAATGAGCAGTTCTTC
>NA|TRBV4-3|TRBJ2-4|few
CASSQELYSLGTGSLKNIQYF
TGCGCCAGCAGCCAAGAATTATATTCTTTAGGTACAGGCTCCCTTAAAAACATTCAGTACTTC
>NA|TRBV5-1|TRBJ1-6|many
CASAARPGHNNSPLHF
TGCGCCAGCGCCGCAAGACCGGGACACAATAATTCACCCCTCCACTTT
>NA|TRBV5-5|TRBJ2-7|many
CASSLIAQSSYEQYF
TGTGCCAGCAGCTTGATTGCGCAGAGCTCCTACGAGCAGTACTTC
>TRBD1|TRBV6-1|TRBJ1-5|many
CASSGGQGRQPQHF
TGTGCCAGCAGTGGGGGACAGGGGAGACAGCCCCAGCATTTT